Below are 20 T cell receptor beta chains sequenced from a single sample in a study of OX40 agonist ivuxolimab in advanced cancers. Preparation of the library involved the immunoSEQ multiplex PCR assay. Entries here come from immuneACCESS through TCRdb and include only in-frame sequences with V and J called. Some clones fail to appear in such tables; in the studies checked, an unresolved V gene covers under half of the shortfall, and the cause of the remainder is unknown. In all, the sample holds under 50,000 clones, and around 92% of those were seen once. Jointly, the top ten make up approximately 9.6% of the sample. Sequenced here: CD4+ or CD8+ T cells sorted from blood, sampled in a trial of the OX40 agonist ivuxolimab. The receptors here all came from an adult with an advanced solid tumor such as melanoma, head and neck, liver or kidney cancer.

This chain connects TRBV27 to TRBJ2-7; 9 bases map to TRBD2. V lost 10 bases to trimming and J lost 5 bases; unmatched junction nucleotides: 12. The CDR3 contains 14 residues. Germline V gives CDR1 MNHEY, CDR2 SMNVEV (reference sequence). The CDR3 nucleotides are TGTGCCACCCGGGGAGCTAGCGGGAACCACGAGCAGTACTTC. It codes for CATRGASGNHEQYF.

The chain combines TRBV19 with TRBJ1-1, with D tentatively TRBD1 (6 bases). Germline V gene sequence: CDR1 LNHDA, CDR2 SQIVND (reference sequence). Trimming removed 5 bases at V and 3 bases at J, with 10 bases between. This CDR3 comprises 13 residues. The CDR3 coding sequence is TGTGCCAGTAGTGAGGGGGGCTACACTGAAGCTTTCTTT. It encodes CASSEGGYTEAFF. Filled out from reference TRBV19 and TRBJ1-1, the complete variable domain reads DGGITQSPKYLFRKEGQNVTLSCEQNLNHDAMYWYRQDPGQGLRLIYYSQIVNDFQKGDIAEGYSVSREKKESFPLTVTSAQKNPTAFYLCASSEGGYTEAFFGQGTRLTVV.

The chain combines TRBV6-5 with TRBJ1-1; no reliable D call. This CDR3 is built from 15 residues. In germline, CDR1 is MNHEY, CDR2 SVGAGI. V was clipped by 1 base and J by 5 bases, with 14 bases between them. CDR3 nucleotide sequence: TGTGCCAGCAGTTACTGGCCGTCGAAGGAGACTGAAGCTTTCTTT. This encodes CASSYWPSKETEAFF.

In this sample, this clone turned up once. This chain joins TRBV13 and TRBJ2-7; D possibly corresponds to TRBD2 (5 bases). This CDR3 is 15 amino acids long. In germline, CDR1 is PRHDT, CDR2 FYEKMQ (reference sequence). With 4 bases removed from V and 2 bases from J, the gap between germline ends came to 15 bases. CDR3 sequence reads: CASSSKEDQTYEQYF. The DNA of the CDR3 is TGTGCCAGCAGCTCCAAGGAGGACCAGACCTACGAGCAGTACTTC.

V gene TRBV7-3 combines with J gene TRBJ2-2; either TRBD1 or TRBD2 may fit D (6 bases each). Deletions cut 3 bases from V and 1 base from J, with 9 bases between. In germline, CDR1 is SGHTA, CDR2 FQGTGA. The CDR3 contains 15 residues. DNA for the CDR3: TGTGCCAGCAGCTTTGCGGGACAGAACACCGGGGAGCTGTTTTTT. It specifies CASSFAGQNTGELFF.

The chain uses TRBV28 and TRBJ1-2, with 9 bases fitting TRBD1. The CDR3 totals 16 residues. J was trimmed by 0 bases and V by 5 bases; bases with no gene match: 7. Germline CDR1 MDHEN, CDR2 SYDVKM. CDR3 sequence (DNA): TGTGCCAGCAGTCCTCCTGGGACAGGGACTAACTATGGCTACACCTTC. Amino acids: CASSPPGTGTNYGYTF.

The chain uses TRBV5-6 and TRBJ1-1; 8 nucleotides line up with TRBD1. V lost 4 bases, J lost 3 bases, and 2 bases stayed unmatched. There are 13 residues in the CDR3. The germline V gene encodes CDR1 SGHDT and CDR2 YYEEEE. DNA for the CDR3: TGTGCCAGCAGCGGACAGGGATACACTGAAGCTTTCTTT. Its translation is CASSGQGYTEAFF.

V and J are TRBV7-8 and TRBJ2-1; 8 bases fit TRBD2. The CDR3 length is 14 residues. Trimming removed 8 bases from V and 12 bases from J; junction bases left unmatched: 15. The germline CDR1 and CDR2 sequences are SGHVS and FQNEAQ. CDR3 bases: TGTGCCAGCTCCTTAGCGGGACCCACAAGGGGGCAGTTCTTC. It is translated as CASSLAGPTRGQFF.

This clone came up a few times. V gene TRBV4-2 combines with J gene TRBJ2-7; 13 bases line up with TRBD2. This CDR3 comprises 15 residues. J was trimmed by 7 bases and V by 1 base; bases with no gene match: 4. CDR1 and CDR2 from the germline V gene are LGHNA and YNFKEQ. CDR3: CASSQGTSGSEEQYF. For the CDR3, the DNA is TGTGCCAGCAGCCAAGGGACTAGCGGGAGTGAAGAGCAGTACTTC.

The V gene is TRBV19, the J gene TRBJ2-5, with D uncertain. CDR1 and CDR2 (germline): LNHDA, SQIVND (reference sequence). Trimming stripped 4 bases from V and 0 bases from J, with 9 bases between. This CDR3 comprises 14 residues. The CDR3 bases are TGTGCCAGTAGTAAAAGGATGTACCAAGAGACCCAGTACTTC. Its translation is CASSKRMYQETQYF.

This clone was detected only once. This chain links TRBV27 with TRBJ1-1; no firm D call. The CDR3 runs 13 residues. V was trimmed by 5 bases and J by 3 bases, leaving 10 bases between them. CDR1 is MNHEY, CDR2 SMNVEV, per germline (reference sequence). CDR3: CASSPLLDTEAFF. DNA of the CDR3: TGTGCCAGCAGTCCCCTTTTGGACACTGAAGCTTTCTTT.

The genes are TRBV6-1 and TRBJ2-1; D perhaps matches TRBD1 (6 bases). CDR1 MNHNS and CDR2 SASEGT come from the germline V gene. This CDR3 contains 14 residues. V lost 6 bases to trimming and J lost 6 bases, with 15 bases between them. CDR3 sequence reads: CASSLTGMGNEQFF. CDR3 nucleotide sequence: TGTGCCAGCAGCCTGACAGGAATGGGCAATGAGCAGTTCTTC.

The rearrangement uses TRBV7-9 and TRBJ1-1, with 8 bases identical to TRBD1. V was clipped by 1 base and J by 12 bases; unmatched bases: 4. Germline values: CDR1 SEHNR, CDR2 FQNEAQ (reference sequence). The CDR3 covers 12 residues. This chain's CDR3 is CASSLGDRKTFF. For the CDR3, the DNA is TGTGCCAGCAGCTTAGGGGACAGGAAAACTTTCTTT.

The chain employs TRBV7-9 and TRBJ1-2; D unresolved. Deletions cut 4 bases from V and 8 bases from J, with 20 bases between. Germline CDR1 is SEHNR and CDR2 is FQNEAQ (reference sequence). This CDR3 spans 15 amino acids. The DNA for the CDR3 is TGTGCCAGCAGCTCCGGTCGTGGACTCTCGGAGGGCTACACCTTC. This gives the protein CASSSGRGLSEGYTF.

The V gene is TRBV2, the J gene TRBJ2-4; 9 nucleotides line up with TRBD1. This CDR3 region has 14 residues. CDR1 is SNHLY, CDR2 FYNNEI, per germline. V trimming: 11 bases; J trimming: 5 bases; junction bases outside the gene matches: 10. CDR3 nucleotides: TGTGCCGGTTCGGGGAGGACAGGGGAAAACATTCAGTACTTC. This sequence encodes CAGSGRTGENIQYF.

This chain uses TRBV7-9 with TRBJ1-2; 9 bases fit TRBD1. V lost 6 bases to trimming and J lost 7 bases; unmatched junction nucleotides: 12. Germline values: CDR1 SEHNR, CDR2 FQNEAQ (reference sequence). This CDR3 comprises 15 residues. The CDR3 sequence is CASRDRRDRAPGYTF. DNA of the CDR3: TGTGCCAGCAGGGACCGCCGGGACAGGGCTCCTGGCTACACCTTC.

The chain is built from TRBV11-3 and TRBJ2-7, with 8 bases aligning to TRBD2. The J segment lost 2 bases and the V segment lost 3 bases, leaving 3 bases of the junction unmatched. The CDR3 has 14 residues. Germline values: CDR1 SGHNT, CDR2 YENEEA. The CDR3 reads CASSFAGGTYEQYF. The CDR3 DNA reads TGTGCCAGCAGCTTCGCGGGAGGTACCTACGAGCAGTACTTC.

The gene calls are TRBV7-9 and TRBJ2-2; 8 bases are a match to TRBD2. The length of the CDR3 is 14 residues. The V segment lost 5 bases and the J segment 5 bases; nucleotides outside the gene matches: 4. CDR1 and CDR2 from the germline V gene are SEHNR and FQNEAQ (reference sequence). The CDR3 DNA follows: TGTGCCAGCAGCCAGAGCGGGGGAACCGGGGAGCTGTTTTTT. Residues: CASSQSGGTGELFF.

The chain carries TRBV5-4 and TRBJ1-2; D remains ambiguous. The V and J ends lost 3 bases and 2 bases respectively, with 2 bases between them. The CDR3 contains 11 residues. Germline CDR1 is SGHNT and CDR2 is YYREEE (reference sequence). The CDR3 nucleotides are TGTGCCAGCAGCTGGAACTATGGCTACACCTTC. As protein: CASSWNYGYTF.

The chain recombines TRBV27 with TRBJ2-5; 12 bases map to TRBD2. CDR3 length equals 15 residues. The trim removed 5 bases at V and 5 bases at J, leaving 6 bases unmatched. The germline CDR1 and CDR2 sequences are MNHEY and SMNVEV (reference sequence). CDR3 sequence: CASSPTSGRGETQYF. CDR3 in DNA: TGTGCCAGCAGTCCGACTAGCGGGAGAGGGGAGACCCAGTACTTC.